Sequencing of this TCR beta chain was carried out in a study of regulatory T cells in long-lasting Graves disease. In the study overall: Newly diagnosed Graves' patients took antithyroid drugs under 3 months.

The sample holds many counts of this clonotype. Its antigen remains unknown. Germline loops: CDR1 SNHLY, CDR2 FYNNEI. This CDR3 is built from 13 residues. The V gene lost 1 base and the J gene lost 5 bases, with 8 bases spanning the gap. The time point was: newly diagnosed GD, antithyroid drugs for less than 3 months. PBMC RNA was the source of the TCR library. Graves' disease diagnosis was established per American Thyroid Association guidelines. General observations from the study: Comparison showed that persistent patients shared more public clonotypes (about 2,600) than new patients (about 970).

Relying on iRepertoire HTBI primers and Arm-PCR of CDR3 regions, the team built TCR beta libraries. TCRdb processed the multiplex PCR reads anew with MiXCR; each CDR3 protein has one entry. The table lists more than 450,000 distinct CDR3 sequences, 15% to 20% of them singletons. These data were also reused for a study on T cells in Graves' hyperthyroidism and ophthalmopathy. In that study: The HTBI primer set drove a first-round RT-PCR of the TCR CDR3.

This TCR derives from a man aged 35 to 55 with Graves disease. The chain is built from TRBV2 and TRBJ2-5; no reliable D call. The source was peripheral blood mononuclear cells (PBMCs), collected at new diagnosis, from a patient treated with antithyroid drugs. CDR3 nucleotide sequence: TGTGCCAGCAGTGAAGGACCCGGGGAGACCCAGTACTTC. Translating gives CASSEGPGETQYF.